The 28 T cell receptor beta chains below all came from one sample that was sequenced in a study of human T cells and chemical hapten exposure. Described time point: patch test 1, 2 weeks after DPC sensitization. Sample treatment: therapeutic diphenylcyclopropenone sensitization with weekly scalp DPC. TCRdb reprocessed the RACE reads via MiXCR and lists one record per CDR3 protein. The table lists under 65,000 distinct CDR3 sequences, about a tenth of them singletons. Sequenced here: whole blood, sampled in connection with sensitization to the hapten diphenylcyclopropenone (DPC). The receptors derive from a woman in her forties or fifties with alopecia areata. Some clones in this sample may be carry-over from other donors' samples.

This clonotype was seen a handful of times. The CDR3 DNA sequence: TGTGCCAGCAGTGGCGCGAGTAGACCCCAGCATTTT. Its translation: CASSGASRPQHF. The V gene is TRBV6-2 or TRBV6-3, the J gene TRBJ1-5; no clear D gene. The CDR3 extends over 12 amino acids. Trimming left V 5 bases short and J 10 bases short, with 12 bases between. The germline V gene has CDR1 MNHEY and CDR2 SVGEGT.

This clonotype came up many times. The chain combines TRBV4-3 with TRBJ2-7, with 9 bases fitting TRBD1. Germline V gene lookup returns CDR1 LGHNA and CDR2 YSLEER. J was trimmed by 1 base and V by 8 bases; bases with no gene match: 6. This CDR3 is built from 14 residues. Here the CDR3 reads CASALGQGSYEQYF. CDR3 coding DNA: TGCGCCAGCGCCTTAGGACAGGGGTCCTACGAGCAGTACTTC.

At least ten counts were recorded for this clonotype. The V call is TRBV19, the J call TRBJ1-2, with 12 nucleotides matching TRBD1. J was trimmed by 4 bases and V by 7 bases; bases with no gene match: 10. Germline CDR1 is LNHDA and CDR2 is SQIVND (reference sequence). This CDR3 has 16 residues. The CDR3 bases are TGTGCCAGTACCCCGGGACAGGGGGCGAAAACCTATGGCTACACCTTC. Amino acid sequence: CASTPGQGAKTYGYTF. Combining the CDR3 with reference TRBV19 and TRBJ1-2 gives the whole variable domain DGGITQSPKYLFRKEGQNVTLSCEQNLNHDAMYWYRQDPGQGLRLIYYSQIVNDFQKGDIAEGYSVSREKKESFPLTVTSAQKNPTAFYLCASTPGQGAKTYGYTFGSGTRLTVV.

This clonotype was detected only a few times. The chain joins TRBV9 to TRBJ2-2; D may be TRBD2 (5 bases). V shed 6 bases and J shed 4 bases, with 13 bases lying between them. Looked up from germline, CDR1 is SGDLS and CDR2 is YYNGEE. This CDR3 region has 14 residues. The CDR3, as DNA: TGTGCCAGCACCAGAGCGGCGGGCACCGGGGAGCTGTTTTTT. Its protein is CASTRAAGTGELFF.

This clonotype was seen at least ten times. The CDR3 loop is CAWTTDSRLGTEAFF. The CDR3 DNA reads TGTGCCTGGACCACGGACAGCAGGCTGGGGACTGAAGCTTTCTTT. J is TRBJ1-1 and V is TRBV30, with a possible D match to TRBD1 (6 bases). Per germline, CDR1 GTSNPN and CDR2 SVGIG (reference sequence). Trimming removed 4 bases at V and 5 bases at J, with 20 bases between. The CDR3 extends over 15 amino acids.

The V gene is TRBV7-2, the J gene TRBJ2-3; TRBD2 is a possible D gene (5 bases). Trimming removed 5 bases from V and 13 bases from J, with 22 bases in between. Germline V lookup: CDR1 SGHTA, CDR2 FQGNSA. The CDR3 covers 14 residues. In DNA, the CDR3 is TGTGCCAGCAGCCCCGACCCGACCCTAGCTAGGGAGTATTTT. It is translated as CASSPDPTLAREYF.

The CDR3 DNA reads as TGCGCCAGCAGCCCAGATATAGGACAGGGGATACGGGGCTACACCTTC. It encodes CASSPDIGQGIRGYTF. The chain couples TRBV4-1 to TRBJ1-2; 9 nucleotides agree with TRBD1. The CDR3 has 16 residues. V shed 4 bases, J shed 8 bases, and the junction held 14 bases outside the gene matches. In germline, CDR1 is MGHRA, CDR2 YSYEKL.

The V and J genes are TRBV4-2 and TRBJ2-2; the D gene is possibly TRBD2 (6 bases). CDR1 and CDR2 (germline): LGHNA, YNFKEQ. Trimming took off 2 bases at V and 4 bases at J, with 14 bases between the two ends. This CDR3 contains 16 residues. The CDR3 protein is CASSQSTSRATGELFF. CDR3 sequence (DNA): TGTGCCAGCAGCCAATCGACTAGTCGCGCCACCGGGGAGCTGTTTTTT.

The chain carries TRBV12-3 or TRBV12-4 and TRBJ2-7; tentative D call: TRBD1 (5 bases). The CDR3 has 16 residues. V lost 2 bases and J 5 bases, leaving 19 bases between the germline ends. Here the CDR3 reads CASSLSWQGKPHEQYF. The DNA of the CDR3 is TGTGCCAGCAGTTTATCCTGGCAGGGTAAACCCCACGAGCAGTACTTC.

This clonotype was recorded many times. CDR3 in amino acids: CASSPQGPNSPLHF. The CDR3 DNA follows: TGTGCCAGCAGCCCCCAAGGGCCGAATTCACCCCTCCACTTT. The chain employs TRBV5-4 and TRBJ1-6; D call uncertain. V shed 4 bases and J shed 7 bases, with 12 bases lying between them. The CDR3 loop spans 14 amino acids. CDR1 and CDR2 from the germline V gene are SGHNT and YYREEE (reference sequence).

This clonotype was seen a few times. The gene calls are TRBV29-1 and TRBJ1-5; no clear D. The CDR3 loop spans 14 amino acids. Germline CDR1 reads SQVTM; CDR2 reads ANQGSEA. V lost 4 bases and J lost 0, with 10 bases in between. CDR3 region: CSVAVAYSNQPQHF. In DNA, the CDR3 is TGCAGCGTTGCTGTGGCCTATAGCAATCAGCCCCAGCATTTT.

This clonotype was detected many times. Here the CDR3 DNA reads TGTGCCAGCAGCCAAGAGCGGGGTTCCTACGAGCAGTACTTC. This codes for CASSQERGSYEQYF. The rearrangement joins TRBV3-1 to TRBJ2-7; possible D gene TRBD2, 6 bases. V was pared by 0 bases and J by 1 base, with 7 bases between. This CDR3 has 14 residues. Germline lookup yields CDR1 LGHDT and CDR2 YNNKEL (reference sequence).

There are many counts of this clonotype. J is TRBJ1-1 and V is TRBV12-3 or TRBV12-4, with D maybe TRBD1 (5 bases). V shed 2 bases and J shed 1 base, with 8 bases lying between them. This CDR3 is 14 amino acids long. DNA of the CDR3: TGTGCCAGCAGTTTACGGGGCCGGAACACTGAAGCTTTCTTT. Its protein product is CASSLRGRNTEAFF.

This clonotype came up many times. The CDR3 DNA reads TGTGCCAGCAGAGGAGGCAGGGCAGTTGAGCAGTTCTTC. This encodes CASRGGRAVEQFF. The chain combines TRBV7-9 with TRBJ2-1; tentatively, D is TRBD1 or TRBD2 (5 bases each). The CDR3 runs to 13 residues. Trimming removed 6 bases from V and 9 bases from J, with 15 bases in between. Germline V gene lookup returns CDR1 SEHNR and CDR2 FQNEAQ (reference sequence).

This chain connects TRBV15 to TRBJ1-1; no firm D call. Trimming cost V 1 base and J 4 bases, with 7 bases left between them. This CDR3 has 13 amino acids. Germline V CDR1 and CDR2: LNHNV, YYDKDF (reference sequence). The CDR3 nucleotides are TGTGCCACCAGCAGAGTGGGATCCACTGAAGCTTTCTTT. Translating gives CATSRVGSTEAFF.

This clonotype was seen repeatedly, ten times or more. This chain uses TRBV20-1 with TRBJ2-3; D ambiguous. V lost 5 bases and J lost 2, with 11 bases in between. The germline V gene has CDR1 DFQATT and CDR2 SNEGSKA (reference sequence). The CDR3 has 13 amino acids. The CDR3 region is CSAGKTSTDTQYF. CDR3 coding DNA: TGCAGTGCTGGCAAGACTTCCACAGATACGCAGTATTTT.

This clonotype was detected many times. The chain joins TRBV6-1 to TRBJ2-4; 8 bases line up with TRBD1. Germline lookup yields CDR1 MNHNS and CDR2 SASEGT. The CDR3 is 15 residues long. V lost 2 bases, J lost 1 base, and 1 base stayed unmatched. CDR3 region: CASSEQGAAKNIQYF. For the CDR3, the DNA is TGTGCCAGCAGTGAACAGGGGGCTGCCAAAAACATTCAGTACTTC.

This clonotype came up many times. The gene calls are TRBV29-1 and TRBJ1-4; no firm D call. The CDR3 totals 12 residues. The germline CDR1 and CDR2 sequences are SQVTM and ANQGSEA. The V gene lost 4 bases and the J gene lost 4 bases, with 7 bases spanning the gap. The CDR3 DNA follows: TGCAGCGTTGTCGGGGTTAATGAAAAACTGTTTTTT. Protein product: CSVVGVNEKLFF.

The V gene is TRBV7-9, the J gene TRBJ2-1; 12 bases are shared with TRBD2. This CDR3 is 16 amino acids long. The germline CDR1 and CDR2 sequences are SEHNR and FQNEAQ (reference sequence). The ends lost 0 bases at V and 4 bases at J; junction bases unmatched: 1. As DNA, the CDR3 is TGTGCCAGCAGCTTAGCCGGGACTAGCGGGTACAATGAGCAGTTCTTC. Translated: CASSLAGTSGYNEQFF.

This clonotype was recorded many times. The chain is built from TRBV2 and TRBJ2-1; TRBD1 matches 10 bases. This CDR3 region has 15 residues. Looked up from germline, CDR1 is SNHLY and CDR2 is FYNNEI. V was clipped by 8 bases and J by 13 bases; unmatched bases: 17. The CDR3 bases are TGTGCCAGCTTTCGTCAGAGGACAGGGGGGTTTTATCAGTTCTTC. Protein: CASFRQRTGGFYQFF.

The chain joins TRBV5-6 to TRBJ2-7; no definite D call. CDR1 is SGHDT, CDR2 YYEEEE, per germline. The CDR3 has 13 amino acids. Trimming left V 4 bases short and J 2 bases short, with 10 bases between. This CDR3 is CASSGDPTYEQYF. The CDR3 DNA follows: TGTGCCAGCAGCGGGGATCCCACCTACGAGCAGTACTTC.

This clonotype was recorded many times. V usage is TRBV4-1 and J usage is TRBJ2-7; D may be TRBD1 or TRBD2 (5 bases each). V shed 2 bases and J shed 2 bases, with 16 bases lying between them. Germline V gene lookup returns CDR1 MGHRA and CDR2 YSYEKL. This CDR3 comprises 16 residues. CDR3 nucleotide sequence: TGCGCCAGCAGCCAATTCCGGGACCCAGACACCTACGAGCAGTACTTC. Amino acid sequence: CASSQFRDPDTYEQYF.

The chain couples TRBV29-1 to TRBJ2-5; unclear D gene. Germline CDR1 reads SQVTM; CDR2 reads ANQGSEA. V lost 4 bases and J 2 bases, leaving 17 bases between the germline ends. The CDR3 is 15 amino acids. The CDR3 sequence: CSVVEQFSRQETQYF. DNA of the CDR3: TGCAGCGTTGTTGAGCAATTTAGCAGACAAGAGACCCAGTACTTC.

This clonotype was found many times. The V call is TRBV27, the J call TRBJ2-1; TRBD1 matches 11 bases. The CDR3 loop spans 16 amino acids. Per the germline V gene, CDR1 is MNHEY and CDR2 is SMNVEV (reference sequence). The V gene end was trimmed by 1 base and the J gene end by 4 bases; junction bases not matched to a gene: 3. The CDR3 protein is CASSLWGQGGYNEQFF. DNA for the CDR3: TGTGCCAGCAGTTTATGGGGACAGGGGGGGTACAATGAGCAGTTCTTC.

This clonotype was found many times. The V gene is TRBV30, the J gene TRBJ2-2, with unresolved D. The CDR3 runs to 13 residues. The germline gives CDR1 GTSNPN, CDR2 SVGIG (reference sequence). Trimming cost V 2 bases and J 2 bases, with 6 bases left between them. CDR3 protein: CAWSPHNTGELFF. In nucleotides, the CDR3 is TGTGCCTGGAGTCCCCACAACACCGGGGAGCTGTTTTTT. The full variable domain, in which reference TRBV30 and TRBJ2-2 provide the parts outside the CDR3, is SQTIHQWPATLVQPVGSPLSLECTVEGTSNPNLYWYRQAAGRGLQLLFYSVGIGQISSEVPQNLSASRPQDRQFILSSKKLLLSDSGFYLCAWSPHNTGELFFGEGSRLTVL.

This clonotype was picked up many times. This sequence joins TRBV19 and TRBJ2-1, with a tentative D call TRBD1 (5 bases). Per germline, CDR1 LNHDA and CDR2 SQIVND (reference sequence). The CDR3 spans 11 residues. Trimming removed 4 bases from V and 15 bases from J, with 13 bases in between. Written as DNA, the CDR3 is TGTGCCAGTAGTACCCCAGGGAACGCGTTCTTC. Its protein is CASSTPGNAFF.

This clonotype has a count of ten or more. The CDR3 reads CASSKERPGTQYF. Written as DNA, the CDR3 is TGTGCCAGCAGCAAGGAACGGCCCGGGACCCAGTACTTC. The chain couples TRBV21-1 to TRBJ2-5; the table's D call, TRBD1, was not checked against the DNA. TRBV21-1 is reported as a pseudogene. The CDR3 spans 13 residues.

In its sample, this clonotype was seen a few times. This chain joins TRBV7-2 and TRBJ2-1, with D maybe TRBD1 (6 bases). V was shortened by 0 bases and J by 12 bases, with 12 bases between the two germline ends. Germline lookup yields CDR1 SGHTA and CDR2 FQGNSA. The CDR3 contains 13 residues. For the CDR3, the DNA is TGTGCCAGCAGCTTAGCGGAGAGGACAGTGCAGTTCTTC. It codes for CASSLAERTVQFF.